This paragraph reports one T cell receptor (beta chain). This sample was included in a study of blood T cell repertoires in COVID-19. The overall study: Acute and convalescent COVID-19 samples came from the United States, Italy and Spain. Sources were T cells, B-cell-depleted T cells, or PBMCs; the material itself was cDNA or gDNA.

Measured with immunoSEQ multiplex PCR; TCRdb has only the in-frame clones, and not every one. The sample has about 180,000 clones, 80% to 90% seen once. J was trimmed by 6 bases and V by 6 bases; bases with no gene match: 5. The CDR3 has 14 residues. Germline CDR1 reads MNHEY; CDR2 reads SVGAGI. The sequence was collected from a man aged 55 to 70 with acute or convalescent COVID-19. Sequencing was carried out using peripheral blood. The chain uses TRBV6-5 and TRBJ2-2; 9 bases agree with TRBD2. The CDR3 DNA reads as TGTGCCAGCAGACCGGGACTAGCAGCCGGGGAGCTGTTTTTT. It encodes CASRPGLAAGELFF.